This T cell receptor (beta chain) was captured by sequencing in a study of T cell repertoires in cytomegalovirus infection. TCRdb independently ran MiXCR on the reads; one entry per CDR3 protein. This table holds roughly 180,000 distinct CDR3 sequences, roughly 21% found once. Findings of the study overall: Adding up the frequency of public TCR beta families identified people who carried CMV plus the relevant HLA.

This clonotype was seen only a few times. Its antigen is not identified. Looked up from germline, CDR1 is MNHNY and CDR2 is SVGAGI (reference sequence). The length of the CDR3 is 16 residues. V was shortened by 0 bases and J by 1 base, with 9 bases between the two germline ends. The chain recombines TRBV6-6 with TRBJ1-4; no reliable D call. The sequence was collected from a human donor in good health (CMV status not recorded). Some clones in this sample may be carry-over from other donors' samples. Sequencing used CD8+ T cells from cultured PBMCs, obtained from culture after CMV antigen stimulation. The CDR3 sequence: CASSYSISGTNEKLFF. The CDR3 DNA follows: TGTGCCAGCAGTTACTCGATTAGTGGAACTAATGAAAAACTGTTTTTT.